Each of the 16 T cell receptor beta chains below was sequenced from the same sample in a study of cytomegalovirus exposure and HLA in healthy donors. Primers included in the PCR were 60 Vbeta and 13 Jbeta primers. Sequenced by immunoSEQ multiplex PCR; TCRdb stores in-frame clones only, minus some. Of about 130,000 clones in the sample, just over 75% were seen once. Sequenced input: PBMCs. These receptors were taken from a woman in her forties or fifties in good health and CMV-seronegative.

CDR3 nucleotide sequence: TGTGCCAGCAGCGTCGGGGGGCAAGATACGCAGTATTTT. This encodes CASSVGGQDTQYF. The gene calls are TRBV11-2 and TRBJ2-3; D possibly corresponds to TRBD2 (7 bases). Looked up from germline, CDR1 is SGHAT and CDR2 is FQNNGV. The germline V and J ends were trimmed by 5 bases and 5 bases, with 11 bases remaining between them. The CDR3 length is 13 residues. The full variable domain, its missing parts supplied by reference TRBV11-2 and TRBJ2-3, is EAGVAQSPRYKIIEKRQSVAFWCNPISGHATLYWYQQILGQGPKLLIQFQNNGVVDDSQLPKDRFSAERLKGVDSTLKIQPAKLEDSAVYLCASSVGGQDTQYFGPGTRLTVL.

This clone was seen just once. The junction and the germline gene differ at one end; a read error may be behind it. The CDR3 DNA sequence: TGTGCCAGCACCCAGGACAATCAGCCCCAGAATTTT. It codes for CASTQDNQPQNF. The V call is TRBV28, the J call TRBJ1-5, with D possibly TRBD1 on 5 matching bases. CDR1 and CDR2 (germline): MDHEN, SYDVKM. The CDR3 totals 12 residues.

V is TRBV7-2 and J is TRBJ2-1, with D possibly matching TRBD1 (5 bases). V was cut by 1 base and J by 8 bases, with 15 bases left in between. The germline V gene has CDR1 SGHTA and CDR2 FQGNSA. The CDR3 runs 15 residues. CDR3 bases: TGTGCCAGCAGCTTAGTTGTCCAGGGAAGGTATGAGCAGTTCTTC. Translated, it gives CASSLVVQGRYEQFF.

The chain carries TRBV10-3 and TRBJ2-2; 9 bases fit TRBD2. CDR1 and CDR2 (germline): ENHRY, SYGVKD. V lost 4 bases and J lost 3; bases outside the gene matches: 3. CDR3 length: 15 residues. The CDR3 region has the DNA TGTGCCATCAGTGGAGGGACTAGCTACACCGGGGAGCTGTTTTTT. Its protein is CAISGGTSYTGELFF.

This clone was seen a few times. The rearrangement uses TRBV29-1 and TRBJ2-7; 14 positions agree with TRBD2. V shed 4 bases, J shed 0 bases, and the junction held 2 bases outside the gene matches. This CDR3 comprises 15 residues. Germline V lookup: CDR1 SQVTM, CDR2 ANQGSEA. Here the CDR3 DNA reads TGCAGCGTTGGAGGACTAGCGGGAGGCTCCTACGAGCAGTACTTC. This translates into CSVGGLAGGSYEQYF.

This clone occurred once. The chain employs TRBV19 and TRBJ2-7; 7 positions agree with TRBD1. V was pared by 6 bases and J by 3 bases, with 8 bases of the junction left unmatched. The CDR3 length is 14 residues. Germline CDR1 reads LNHDA; CDR2 reads SQIVND (reference sequence). CDR3 loop: CASSLRDSIYEQYF. The CDR3 DNA reads as TGTGCCAGTAGCCTCCGGGACAGCATCTACGAGCAGTACTTC. Filled out from reference TRBV19 and TRBJ2-7, the complete variable domain reads DGGITQSPKYLFRKEGQNVTLSCEQNLNHDAMYWYRQDPGQGLRLIYYSQIVNDFQKGDIAEGYSVSREKKESFPLTVTSAQKNPTAFYLCASSLRDSIYEQYFGPGTRLTVT.

This chain links TRBV7-6 with TRBJ2-5, with TRBD2 matching over 7 bases. CDR1 and CDR2 (germline): SGHVS, FNYEAQ. V gave up 0 bases and J gave up 3 bases; unmatched junction bases: 16. The CDR3 extends over 19 amino acids. The CDR3 reads CASSLAPFAAGTNEETQYF. In DNA form, the CDR3 reads TGTGCCAGCAGCTTAGCTCCTTTTGCTGCCGGGACTAATGAAGAGACCCAGTACTTC.

The J gene is TRBJ1-4, the V gene TRBV4-3; a possible D gene is TRBD1 (5 bases). This CDR3 contains 15 residues. The germline V gene has CDR1 LGHNA and CDR2 YSLEER. Between the trimmed V and J ends, which lost 2 bases and 0 bases, there was a span of 7 bases. CDR3 DNA sequence: TGCGCCAGCAGCCAAATGGACACAACTAATGAAAAACTGTTTTTT. The encoded protein is CASSQMDTTNEKLFF.

V and J are TRBV7-6 and TRBJ1-5; TRBD1 might be the D (5 bases). CDR3 length: 15 residues. Germline values: CDR1 SGHVS, CDR2 FNYEAQ. Between the trimmed V and J ends, which lost 1 base and 5 bases, there was a span of 12 bases. The CDR3 sequence is CASSLEGAGDQPQHF. CDR3 coding DNA: TGTGCCAGCAGCTTAGAAGGGGCGGGAGATCAGCCCCAGCATTTT.

V and J are TRBV5-6 and TRBJ2-7; TRBD2 is a possible D gene (5 bases). CDR1 SGHDT and CDR2 YYEEEE come from the germline V gene. Trimming removed 4 bases at V and 3 bases at J, with 8 bases between. The CDR3 covers 12 residues. The CDR3 protein is CASSVGGYEQYV. CDR3 nucleotides: TGTGCCAGCAGCGTTGGAGGCTACGAGCAGTACGTC.

V usage is TRBV27 and J usage is TRBJ2-7; weak D call: TRBD1 (5 bases). The CDR3 loop spans 12 amino acids. Trimming removed 4 bases at V and 13 bases at J, with 17 bases between. From germline, CDR1 is MNHEY and CDR2 SMNVEV (reference sequence). The CDR3 loop reads CASSSPRVGLYF. In nucleotides, the CDR3 is TGTGCCAGCAGTTCCCCCAGGGTTGGCCTATACTTC.

The J gene is TRBJ2-4, the V gene TRBV7-2, with 8 bases lining up with TRBD1. V shed 5 bases, J shed 1 base, and the junction held 7 bases outside the gene matches. This CDR3 spans 16 amino acids. Germline CDR1 reads SGHTA; CDR2 reads FQGNSA. DNA of the CDR3: TGTGCCAGCAGCCCAGGGGGCAGGGGTGCCAAAAACATTCAGTACTTC. As protein: CASSPGGRGAKNIQYF.

CDR3 in DNA: TGCGCCAGCAGCCAAGGACTAGCGGATCAAGAGACCCAGTACTTC. Translation gives CASSQGLADQETQYF. The chain combines TRBV4-3 with TRBJ2-5; 9 bases align to TRBD2. The CDR3 is 15 residues long. CDR1 LGHNA and CDR2 YSLEER come from the germline V gene. J gave up 2 bases and V 1 base, and 2 bases lay outside the gene matches.

This chain connects TRBV5-1 to TRBJ1-5; D call uncertain. V dropped 0 bases and J dropped 2 bases, with 9 bases sitting between them. This CDR3 has 15 residues. The germline V gene has CDR1 SGHRS and CDR2 YFSETQ. The DNA for the CDR3 is TGCGCCAGCAGCTTGGACAGCTTAGGCAATCAGCCCCAGCATTTT. Translating it yields CASSLDSLGNQPQHF.

This clone was counted only a few times. J is TRBJ1-1 and V is TRBV4-1; TRBD1 matches at 7 bases. V lost 4 bases to trimming and J lost 0 bases; unmatched junction nucleotides: 5. This CDR3 contains 15 residues. CDR1 and CDR2 from the germline V gene are MGHRA and YSYEKL. CDR3 sequence reads: CASSPTGPLNTEAFF. The CDR3 nucleotides are TGCGCCAGCAGCCCGACAGGGCCTTTGAACACTGAAGCTTTCTTT.

The chain carries TRBV9 and TRBJ2-7; D is possibly TRBD1 (5 bases). CDR1 is SGDLS, CDR2 YYNGEE, per germline. The CDR3 runs to 13 residues. The V end was cut by 2 bases, the J end by 2 bases, with 8 bases between. In DNA form, the CDR3 reads TGTGCCAGCAGCGTTGGGGCCCCCTACGAGCAGTACTTC. Amino acids: CASSVGAPYEQYF. Combining the CDR3 with reference TRBV9 and TRBJ2-7 gives the whole variable domain DSGVTQTPKHLITATGQRVTLRCSPRSGDLSVYWYQQSLDQGLQFLIQYYNGEERAKGNILERFSAQQFPDLHSELNLSSLELGDSALYFCASSVGAPYEQYFGPGTRLTVT.